Described below is a single T cell receptor (beta chain) sequence and its context. These data originate in a study of patients and donors after allogeneic stem cell transplantation. TCRdb re-called the RT-PCR reads with MiXCR, one entry per CDR3 protein. The table includes about 210,000 distinct CDR3 sequences, 38% detected once. From germline, CDR1 is SGHNT and CDR2 YENEEA. Trimming left V 1 base short and J 6 bases short, with 15 bases between. The CDR3 consists of 15 residues. This chain connects TRBV11-3 to TRBJ1-1; no reliable D call. What was sequenced was blood, either unsorted or a sorted T cell fraction (not recorded which). The clonotype was recovered from a human donor who was either an allogeneic HSCT recipient or a stem cell or donor lymphocyte infusion donor (not recorded which). It is not recorded whose cells these are; they may come from a transplant donor. The CDR3 sequence is CASSLGLGPTSEAFF. As DNA, the CDR3 is TGTGCCAGCAGCTTAGGCCTGGGTCCGACCTCTGAAGCTTTCTTT.